This T cell receptor (beta chain) was identified in a study of identifying expanded T cells in peripheral blood. Study outcomes and limitations: Differentially abundant clones: 1 to 1.5 between replicates, 16.4 at two to three weeks, 19 to 20 at four.

Unmatched junction bases numbered 4, after V lost 4 bases and J lost 4 bases. Germline V gives CDR1 SGDLS, CDR2 YYNGEE. The CDR3 has 16 amino acids. On this clone: Its antigen is currently unknown.

Here immunoSEQ multiplex PCR was the method, and the copy in TCRdb shows in-frame clones only, minus some. The sample consists of about 91,000 clones, 88% of them appearing once. Healthy donors had no documented immune events, such as infections, while sampled. What was sequenced was blood. This receptor was obtained from a person aged 18 to 70 in good health. The chain joins TRBV9 to TRBJ2-1, with 14 bases that match TRBD2. CDR3 nucleotide sequence: TGTGCCAGCAGCCTAAGACTAGCGGGGGGGTACAATGAGCAGTTCTTC. Protein sequence: CASSLRLAGGYNEQFF.